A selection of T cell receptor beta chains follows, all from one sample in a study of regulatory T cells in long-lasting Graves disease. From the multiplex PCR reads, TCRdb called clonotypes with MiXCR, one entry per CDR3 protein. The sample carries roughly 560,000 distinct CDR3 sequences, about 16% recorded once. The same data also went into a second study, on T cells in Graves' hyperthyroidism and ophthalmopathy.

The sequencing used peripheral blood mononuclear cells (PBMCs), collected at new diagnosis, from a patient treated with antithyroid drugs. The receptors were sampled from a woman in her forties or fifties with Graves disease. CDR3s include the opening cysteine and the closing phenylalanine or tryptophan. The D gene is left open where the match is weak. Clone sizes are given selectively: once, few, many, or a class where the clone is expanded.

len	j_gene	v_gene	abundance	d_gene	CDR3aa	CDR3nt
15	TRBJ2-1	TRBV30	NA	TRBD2	CAWSVLGGSYNEQFF	TGTGCCTGGAGTGTACTGGGGGGGTCCTACAATGAGCAGTTCTTC
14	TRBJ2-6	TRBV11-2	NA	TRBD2	CASSSGGDGNVLTF	TGTGCCAGCAGCTCCGGGGGGGATGGCAACGTCCTGACTTTC
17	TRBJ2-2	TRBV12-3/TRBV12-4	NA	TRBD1	CASSLSGQGVATGELFF	TGTGCCAGCAGTTTATCTGGACAGGGGGTTGCGACCGGGGAGCTGTTTTTT
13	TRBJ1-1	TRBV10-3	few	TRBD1	CAISGQGWTEAFF	TGTGCCATCAGCGGACAGGGATGGACTGAAGCTTTCTTT
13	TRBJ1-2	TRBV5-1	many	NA	CASSLNRNYGYTF	TGCGCCAGCAGCTTGAACAGGAACTATGGCTACACCTTC
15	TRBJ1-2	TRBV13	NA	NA	CASSLARGTNYGYTF	TGTGCCAGCAGCTTAGCCCGGGGGACTAACTATGGCTACACCTTC
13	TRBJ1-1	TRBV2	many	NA	CASSATANTEAFF	TGTGCCAGCAGTGCAACAGCGAACACTGAAGCTTTCTTT
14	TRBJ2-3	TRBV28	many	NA	CASSSSTQTDTQYF	TGTGCCAGCAGTTCCTCGACTCAAACAGATACGCAGTATTTT
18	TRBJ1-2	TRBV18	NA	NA	CASSPLVSPELSPGGYTF	TGTGCCAGCTCCCCGCTGGTGTCCCCGGAACTGTCCCCGGGAGGCTACACCTTC
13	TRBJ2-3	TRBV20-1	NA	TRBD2	CSTGGAGTDTQYF	TGCAGCACCGGGGGGGCTGGGACAGATACGCAGTATTTT
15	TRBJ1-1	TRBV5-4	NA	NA	CASSQTGGGWTEAFF	TGTGCCAGCAGCCAAACGGGAGGGGGATGGACTGAAGCTTTCTTT